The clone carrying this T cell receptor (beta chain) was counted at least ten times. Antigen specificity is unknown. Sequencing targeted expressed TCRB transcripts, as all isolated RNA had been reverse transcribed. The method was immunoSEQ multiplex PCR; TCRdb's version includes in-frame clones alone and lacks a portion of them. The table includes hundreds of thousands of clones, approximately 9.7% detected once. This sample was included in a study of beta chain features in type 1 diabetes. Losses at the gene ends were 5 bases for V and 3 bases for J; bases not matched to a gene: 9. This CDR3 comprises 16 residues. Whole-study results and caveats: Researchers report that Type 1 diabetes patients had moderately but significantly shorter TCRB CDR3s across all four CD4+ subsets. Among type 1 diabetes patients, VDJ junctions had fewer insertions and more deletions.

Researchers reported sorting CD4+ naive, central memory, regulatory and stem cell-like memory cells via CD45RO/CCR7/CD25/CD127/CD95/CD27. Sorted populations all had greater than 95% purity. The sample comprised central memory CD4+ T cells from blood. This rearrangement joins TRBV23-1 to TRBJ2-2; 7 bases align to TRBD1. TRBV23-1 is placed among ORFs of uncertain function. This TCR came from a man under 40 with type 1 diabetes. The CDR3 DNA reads TGCGCCAGCAGTAAGGCCGGGACAGATTACACCGGGGAGCTGTTTTTT. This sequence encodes CASSKAGTDYTGELFF.